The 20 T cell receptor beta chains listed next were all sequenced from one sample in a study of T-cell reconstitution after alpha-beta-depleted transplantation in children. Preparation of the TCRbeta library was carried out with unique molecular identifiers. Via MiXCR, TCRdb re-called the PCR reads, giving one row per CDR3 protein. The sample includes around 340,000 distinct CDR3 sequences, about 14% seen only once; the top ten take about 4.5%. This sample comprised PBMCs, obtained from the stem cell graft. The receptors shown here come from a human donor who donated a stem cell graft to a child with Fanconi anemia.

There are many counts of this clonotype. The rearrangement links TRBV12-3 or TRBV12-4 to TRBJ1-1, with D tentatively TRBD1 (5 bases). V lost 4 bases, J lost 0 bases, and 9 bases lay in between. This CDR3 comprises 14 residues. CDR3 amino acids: CASSSRGLNTEAFF. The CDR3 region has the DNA TGTGCCAGCAGTTCGAGGGGCCTGAACACTGAAGCTTTCTTT.

CDR3 residues: CSATGAGGVSQPQHF. The CDR3 DNA reads as TGCAGTGCTACAGGGGCGGGGGGGGTGAGTCAGCCCCAGCATTTT. The rearrangement joins TRBV20-1 to TRBJ1-5; maybe TRBD1 (6 bases). The germline V gene has CDR1 DFQATT and CDR2 SNEGSKA (reference sequence). This CDR3 is 15 amino acids long. With 4 bases removed from V and 6 bases from J, the gap between germline ends came to 19 bases.

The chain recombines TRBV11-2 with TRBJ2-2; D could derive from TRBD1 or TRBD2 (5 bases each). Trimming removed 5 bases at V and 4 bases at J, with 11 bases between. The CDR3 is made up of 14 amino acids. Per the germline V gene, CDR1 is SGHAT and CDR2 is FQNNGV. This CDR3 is CASSAVGTTGELFF. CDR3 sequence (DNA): TGTGCCAGCAGCGCTGTAGGGACCACCGGGGAGCTGTTTTTT. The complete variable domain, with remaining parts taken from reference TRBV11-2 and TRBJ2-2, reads EAGVAQSPRYKIIEKRQSVAFWCNPISGHATLYWYQQILGQGPKLLIQFQNNGVVDDSQLPKDRFSAERLKGVDSTLKIQPAKLEDSAVYLCASSAVGTTGELFFGEGSRLTVL.

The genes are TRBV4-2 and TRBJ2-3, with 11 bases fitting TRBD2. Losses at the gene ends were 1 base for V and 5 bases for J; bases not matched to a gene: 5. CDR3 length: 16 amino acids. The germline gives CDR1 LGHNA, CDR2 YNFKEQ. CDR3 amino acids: CASSQGRTSGQDTQYF. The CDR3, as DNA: TGTGCCAGCAGCCAAGGCCGGACTAGCGGGCAAGATACGCAGTATTTT.

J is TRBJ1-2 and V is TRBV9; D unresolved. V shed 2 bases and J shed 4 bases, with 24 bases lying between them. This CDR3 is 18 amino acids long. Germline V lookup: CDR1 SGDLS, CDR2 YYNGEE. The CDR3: CASSVGDSGRAEIYGYTF. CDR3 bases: TGTGCCAGCAGCGTCGGGGATTCGGGCCGTGCTGAAATCTATGGCTACACCTTC.

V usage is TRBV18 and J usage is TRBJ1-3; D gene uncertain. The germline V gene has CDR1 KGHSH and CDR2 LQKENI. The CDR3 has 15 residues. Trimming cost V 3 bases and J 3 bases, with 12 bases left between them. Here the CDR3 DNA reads TGTGCCAGCTCACCGAACCGGGCCGATGGAAACACCATATATTTT. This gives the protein CASSPNRADGNTIYF. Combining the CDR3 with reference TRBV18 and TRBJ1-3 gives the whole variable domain NAGVMQNPRHLVRRRGQEARLRCSPMKGHSHVYWYRQLPEEGLKFMVYLQKENIIDESGMPKERFSAEFPKEGPSILRIQQVVRGDSAAYFCASSPNRADGNTIYFGEGSWLTVV.

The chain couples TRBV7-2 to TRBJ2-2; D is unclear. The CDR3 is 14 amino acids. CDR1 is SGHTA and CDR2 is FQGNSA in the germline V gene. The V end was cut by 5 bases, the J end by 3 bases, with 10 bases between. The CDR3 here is CASSVAAYTGELFF. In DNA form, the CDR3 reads TGTGCCAGCAGCGTGGCAGCGTACACCGGGGAGCTGTTTTTT. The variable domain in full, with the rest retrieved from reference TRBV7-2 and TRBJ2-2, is GAGVSQSPSNKVTEKGKDVELRCDPISGHTALYWYRQSLGQGLEFLIYFQGNSAPDKSGLPSDRFSAERTGGSVSTLTIQRTQQEDSAVYLCASSVAAYTGELFFGEGSRLTVL.

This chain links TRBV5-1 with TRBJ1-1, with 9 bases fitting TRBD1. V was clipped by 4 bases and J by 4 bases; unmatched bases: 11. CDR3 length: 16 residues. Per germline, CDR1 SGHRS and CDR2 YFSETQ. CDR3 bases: TGCGCCAGCAGCCCCGCCGGACAGGGGAAGGGCACTGAAGCTTTCTTT. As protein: CASSPAGQGKGTEAFF.

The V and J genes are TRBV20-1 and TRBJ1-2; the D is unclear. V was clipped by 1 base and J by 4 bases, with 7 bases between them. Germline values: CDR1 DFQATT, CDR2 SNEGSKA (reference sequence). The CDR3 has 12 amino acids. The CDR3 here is CSARGNSYGYTF. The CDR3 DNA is TGCAGTGCTAGAGGAAATTCCTATGGCTACACCTTC.

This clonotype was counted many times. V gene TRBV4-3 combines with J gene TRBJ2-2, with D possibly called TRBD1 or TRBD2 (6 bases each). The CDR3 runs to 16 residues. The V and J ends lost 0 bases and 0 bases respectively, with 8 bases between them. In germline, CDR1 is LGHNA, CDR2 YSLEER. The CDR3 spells CASSQDRGANTGELFF. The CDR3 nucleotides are TGCGCCAGCAGCCAAGATAGGGGGGCGAACACCGGGGAGCTGTTTTTT.

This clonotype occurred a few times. Here the CDR3 reads CSARGQANTGELFF. The CDR3, as DNA: TGCAGTGCTAGGGGTCAGGCCAACACCGGGGAGCTGTTTTTT. The rearrangement uses TRBV20-1 and TRBJ2-2; D is unresolved. Per the germline V gene, CDR1 is DFQATT and CDR2 is SNEGSKA (reference sequence). This CDR3 comprises 14 residues. V gave up 3 bases and J gave up 2 bases, with 10 bases separating them.

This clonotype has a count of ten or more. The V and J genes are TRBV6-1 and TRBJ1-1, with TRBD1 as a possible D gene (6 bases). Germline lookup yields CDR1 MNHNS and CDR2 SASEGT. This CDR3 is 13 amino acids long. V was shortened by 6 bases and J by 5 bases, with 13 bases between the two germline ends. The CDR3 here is CASSPSQGTEAFF. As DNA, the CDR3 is TGTGCCAGCAGCCCTTCACAGGGAACTGAAGCTTTCTTT.

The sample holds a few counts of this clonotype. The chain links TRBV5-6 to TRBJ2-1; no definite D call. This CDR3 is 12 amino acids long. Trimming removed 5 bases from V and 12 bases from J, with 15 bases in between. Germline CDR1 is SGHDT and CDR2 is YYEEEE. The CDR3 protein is CASSFSTLRQFF. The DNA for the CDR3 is TGTGCCAGCAGTTTTTCGACTCTCCGGCAGTTCTTC.

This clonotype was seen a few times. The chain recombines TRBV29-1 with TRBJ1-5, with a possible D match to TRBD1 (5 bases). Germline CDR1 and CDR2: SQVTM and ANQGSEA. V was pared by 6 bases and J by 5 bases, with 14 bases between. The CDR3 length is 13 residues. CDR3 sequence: CSVGQGEDQPQHF. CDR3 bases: TGCAGCGTGGGTCAGGGAGAAGATCAGCCCCAGCATTTT.

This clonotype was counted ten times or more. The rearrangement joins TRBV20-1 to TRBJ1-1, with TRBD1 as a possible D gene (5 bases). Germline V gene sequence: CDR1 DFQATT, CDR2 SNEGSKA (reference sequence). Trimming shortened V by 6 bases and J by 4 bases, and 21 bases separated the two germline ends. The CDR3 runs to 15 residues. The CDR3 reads CSAGGGTRSGTEAFF. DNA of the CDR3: TGCAGTGCCGGGGGGGGGACGAGGTCCGGCACTGAAGCTTTCTTT.

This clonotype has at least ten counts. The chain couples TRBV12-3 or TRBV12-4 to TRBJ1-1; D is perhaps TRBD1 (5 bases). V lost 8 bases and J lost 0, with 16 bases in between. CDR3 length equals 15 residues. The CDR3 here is CASGDRLSLNTEAFF. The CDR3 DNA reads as TGTGCCAGCGGGGACCGTCTAAGTTTGAACACTGAAGCTTTCTTT.

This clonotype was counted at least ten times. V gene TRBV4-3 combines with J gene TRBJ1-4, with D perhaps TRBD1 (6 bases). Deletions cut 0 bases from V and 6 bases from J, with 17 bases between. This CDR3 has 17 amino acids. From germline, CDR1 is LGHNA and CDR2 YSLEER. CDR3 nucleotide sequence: TGCGCCAGCAGCCAAGATGGGAGGGGGTTAGTGGATGAAAAACTGTTTTTT. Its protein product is CASSQDGRGLVDEKLFF.

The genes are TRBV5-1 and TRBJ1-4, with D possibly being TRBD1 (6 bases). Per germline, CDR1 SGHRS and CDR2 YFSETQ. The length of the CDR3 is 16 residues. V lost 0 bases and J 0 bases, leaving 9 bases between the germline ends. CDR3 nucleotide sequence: TGCGCCAGCAGCTTGGAGGGGGGTGCAACTAATGAAAAACTGTTTTTT. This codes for CASSLEGGATNEKLFF.

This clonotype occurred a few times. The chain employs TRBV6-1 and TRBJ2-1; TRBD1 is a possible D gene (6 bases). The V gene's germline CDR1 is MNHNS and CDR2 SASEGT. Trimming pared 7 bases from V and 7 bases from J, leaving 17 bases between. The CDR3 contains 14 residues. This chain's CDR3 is CASTTGQVGNEQFF. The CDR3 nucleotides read TGTGCCAGCACTACAGGGCAGGTGGGGAATGAGCAGTTCTTC.

The CDR3, as DNA: TGTGCCAGCGGACCGCGGGACAGATACAATGAGCAGTTCTTC. Its translation is CASGPRDRYNEQFF. The chain carries TRBV6-2 or TRBV6-3 and TRBJ2-1; D possibly corresponds to TRBD1 (7 bases). The CDR3 is 14 amino acids. V was trimmed by 8 bases and J by 4 bases, leaving 15 bases between them. The germline V gene encodes CDR1 MNHEY and CDR2 SVGEGT.